Shown below are 16 T cell receptor beta chains from a single sample sequenced in a study of OX40 agonist ivuxolimab in advanced cancers. TCRdb's copy holds only in-frame clones and misses some; the assay was immunoSEQ multiplex PCR. This sample carries roughly 70,000 clones, 80% to 90% of them seen once, and the ten largest clones take 4%. Sequences were derived from CD4+ or CD8+ T cells sorted from blood, sampled in a trial of the OX40 agonist ivuxolimab. These receptors all stem from an adult with an advanced solid tumor such as melanoma, head and neck, liver or kidney cancer.

The chain couples TRBV18 to TRBJ2-5; D is unresolved. V was cut by 6 bases and J by 5 bases, with 10 bases left in between. Per the germline V gene, CDR1 is KGHSH and CDR2 is LQKENI. The CDR3 is made up of 12 amino acids. The DNA of the CDR3 is TGTGCCAGCTCGCCCGGAGATGAGACCCAGTACTTC. It specifies CASSPGDETQYF.

The chain employs TRBV27 and TRBJ2-1, with D possibly called TRBD1 or TRBD2 (6 bases each). The CDR3 consists of 16 residues. Trimming pared 7 bases from V and 0 bases from J, leaving 16 bases between. Per the germline V gene, CDR1 is MNHEY and CDR2 is SMNVEV (reference sequence). CDR3 sequence: CASTQRGVSSYNEQFF. The CDR3 DNA reads TGTGCCAGCACTCAAAGGGGGGTGAGCTCCTACAATGAGCAGTTCTTC.

The chain employs TRBV21-1 and TRBJ2-4; the table's D call, TRBD1, has no DNA check behind it. TRBV21-1 is a pseudogene segment. The CDR3 loop spans 13 amino acids. The CDR3 nucleotides are TGTGCCAGCAGCAACCACAGGGACGACATTCAGTACTTC. This gives the protein CASSNHRDDIQYF.

J is TRBJ1-2 and V is TRBV11-3, with a tentative D call TRBD1 (5 bases). The V end lost 0 bases, the J end lost 13 bases, and 15 bases lay between the germline ends. Germline CDR1 and CDR2: SGHNT and YENEEA. The CDR3 has 13 residues. As DNA, the CDR3 is TGTGCCAGCAGCTTAGAGGGGCTAGCGGGTAGCACCTTC. This sequence encodes CASSLEGLAGSTF.

V usage is TRBV30 and J usage is TRBJ2-1; possibly TRBD2 for D (5 bases). V was shortened by 3 bases and J by 9 bases, with 12 bases between the two germline ends. CDR1 is GTSNPN, CDR2 SVGIG, per germline (reference sequence). The CDR3 extends over 12 amino acids. The CDR3 here is CAWRGLSSEQFF. DNA for the CDR3: TGTGCCTGGAGAGGACTTTCGAGTGAGCAGTTCTTC.

The chain is built from TRBV19 and TRBJ1-5; 8 nucleotides align to TRBD1. There are 19 residues in the CDR3. Germline assignment: CDR1 LNHDA and CDR2 SQIVND (reference sequence). V lost 4 bases, J lost 1 base, and 15 bases stayed unmatched. CDR3 nucleotides: TGTGCCAGTAGTACCCCTCGACAGGGGCCGACTACGAGCAATCAGCCCCAGCATTTT. Residues: CASSTPRQGPTTSNQPQHF. The full variable domain, rest sourced from reference TRBV19 and TRBJ1-5, is DGGITQSPKYLFRKEGQNVTLSCEQNLNHDAMYWYRQDPGQGLRLIYYSQIVNDFQKGDIAEGYSVSREKKESFPLTVTSAQKNPTAFYLCASSTPRQGPTTSNQPQHFGDGTRLSIL.

The count of this clone is one. This chain links TRBV27 with TRBJ2-7; TRBD2 is a possible D gene (6 bases). V lost 0 bases and J lost 2, with 8 bases in between. The CDR3 length is 14 residues. Per the germline V gene, CDR1 is MNHEY and CDR2 is SMNVEV (reference sequence). The CDR3: CASSLSGGTYEQYF. CDR3 coding DNA: TGTGCCAGCAGTTTATCTGGGGGGACCTACGAGCAGTACTTC.

The chain carries TRBV9 and TRBJ1-2, with 7 bases aligning to TRBD1. The V segment lost 6 bases and the J segment 4 bases; nucleotides outside the gene matches: 9. The CDR3 spans 14 residues. CDR1 is SGDLS and CDR2 is YYNGEE in the germline V gene. The chain's CDR3 is CASTPVAGGYGYTF. CDR3 nucleotides: TGTGCCAGCACCCCTGTCGCAGGGGGCTATGGCTACACCTTC.

The rearrangement joins TRBV27 to TRBJ2-5, with 7 bases matching TRBD2. Germline V lookup: CDR1 MNHEY, CDR2 SMNVEV (reference sequence). After removal of 2 bases from V and 9 bases from J, the junction contained 9 bases not matched to a gene. The CDR3 runs 14 residues. As DNA, the CDR3 is TGTGCCAGCAGTTTAGGGAGGGCCCAGCGGTCCCAGTACTTC. It is translated as CASSLGRAQRSQYF.

The chain couples TRBV28 to TRBJ2-3; D remains unclear. Trimming cost V 2 bases and J 2 bases, with 5 bases left between them. CDR1 and CDR2 from the germline V gene are MDHEN and SYDVKM. The CDR3 spans 13 residues. The CDR3 sequence is CASSLSNTDTQYF. The CDR3 DNA sequence: TGTGCCAGCAGTTTAAGCAACACAGATACGCAGTATTTT. The full variable domain, completed using reference TRBV28 and TRBJ2-3, is DVKVTQSSRYLVKRTGEKVFLECVQDMDHENMFWYRQDPGLGLRLIYFSYDVKMKEKGDIPEGYSVSREKKERFSLILESASTNQTSMYLCASSLSNTDTQYFGPGTRLTVL.

The rearrangement links TRBV5-4 to TRBJ1-2; TRBD1 matches at 7 bases. V dropped 5 bases and J dropped 8; count of bases not matched to a gene: 12. This CDR3 has 14 amino acids. CDR1 and CDR2 (germline): SGHNT, YYREEE (reference sequence). The CDR3 here is CASSFGQVMEGYTF. The CDR3 DNA reads TGTGCCAGCAGTTTTGGACAGGTCATGGAAGGCTACACCTTC. Together with reference TRBV5-4 and TRBJ1-2, the CDR3 gives the full variable domain: ETGVTQSPTHLIKTRGQQVTLRCSSQSGHNTVSWYQQALGQGPQFIFQYYREEENGRGNFPPRFSGLQFPNYSSELNVNALELDDSALYLCASSFGQVMEGYTFGSGTRLTVV.

The chain joins TRBV18 to TRBJ1-1; 7 bases map to TRBD1. From germline, CDR1 is KGHSH and CDR2 LQKENI. The CDR3 is made up of 16 amino acids. V was clipped by 4 bases and J by 3 bases; unmatched bases: 11. Here the CDR3 reads CASSQNRATGDTEAFF. As DNA, the CDR3 is TGTGCCAGCTCACAAAACCGGGCAACAGGGGACACTGAAGCTTTCTTT.

This rearrangement joins TRBV30 to TRBJ2-3; 7 bases fit TRBD1. Germline V gene sequence: CDR1 GTSNPN, CDR2 SVGIG (reference sequence). This CDR3 comprises 13 residues. The trim removed 5 bases at V and 4 bases at J, leaving 6 bases unmatched. The CDR3 DNA reads TGTGCCTGGTGTATCAGGGGGTCAGATACGCAGTATTTT. This translates into CAWCIRGSDTQYF.

The chain carries TRBV4-1 and TRBJ1-5, with 7 nucleotides matching TRBD1. The CDR3 has 19 residues. V lost 1 base and J lost 0; bases outside the gene matches: 12. Per germline, CDR1 MGHRA and CDR2 YSYEKL. The CDR3 here is CASSQGPRQGGFSNQPQHF. CDR3 nucleotide sequence: TGCGCCAGCAGCCAAGGGCCGCGGCAGGGGGGCTTTAGCAATCAGCCCCAGCATTTT.

A single count supports this clone. The genes are TRBV5-6 and TRBJ2-1, with D hard to call. The CDR3 is 15 amino acids. V was trimmed by 0 bases and J by 8 bases, leaving 15 bases between them. Germline values: CDR1 SGHDT, CDR2 YYEEEE. CDR3 coding DNA: TGTGCCAGCAGCTTGGATCGATCCCTAGGGTATGAGCAGTTCTTC. This sequence encodes CASSLDRSLGYEQFF.

The rearrangement joins TRBV5-1 to TRBJ2-1; D ambiguous. Germline V gene sequence: CDR1 SGHRS, CDR2 YFSETQ. The V gene lost 0 bases and the J gene lost 0 bases, with 10 bases spanning the gap. The length of the CDR3 is 16 residues. In DNA, the CDR3 is TGCGCCAGCAGCTTGGATGGGGATCTCTCCTACAATGAGCAGTTCTTC. Protein product: CASSLDGDLSYNEQFF.